In this sample, the clone carrying this TCR beta chain turned up many times. Its target is not known. The data derive from a study of identical twins. Findings and caveats of the study: Compared with unrelated sharing, twin-shared out-of-frame alpha sequences had more low-probability sequences. Modelling underestimated the level of out-of-frame TCR alpha sharing observed in monozygotic twins.

TCRdb ran MiXCR on the 5' RACE reads and lists one entry per CDR3 protein. The sample lists approximately 280,000 distinct CDR3 sequences; 6.5% to 9.5% were seen once. Per germline, CDR1 MNHEY and CDR2 SMNVEV (reference sequence). The CDR3 contains 14 residues. The V end was cut by 2 bases, the J end by 0 bases, with 5 bases between. These records were also assigned to another study, of yellow fever vaccine responses in identical twins. That work contributes: Vaccine-induced T cell responses in twins were reportedly observed to appear partly convergent, partly personalized.

The sequence was obtained from a woman aged 18-29 years in good health. The sequenced material came from memory (CD45RO+) T cells sorted from blood. This rearrangement joins TRBV27 to TRBJ1-5; D is undetermined. The CDR3 loop is CASSLRLSNQPQHF. CDR3 bases: TGTGCCAGCAGTTTAAGACTTAGCAATCAGCCCCAGCATTTT.